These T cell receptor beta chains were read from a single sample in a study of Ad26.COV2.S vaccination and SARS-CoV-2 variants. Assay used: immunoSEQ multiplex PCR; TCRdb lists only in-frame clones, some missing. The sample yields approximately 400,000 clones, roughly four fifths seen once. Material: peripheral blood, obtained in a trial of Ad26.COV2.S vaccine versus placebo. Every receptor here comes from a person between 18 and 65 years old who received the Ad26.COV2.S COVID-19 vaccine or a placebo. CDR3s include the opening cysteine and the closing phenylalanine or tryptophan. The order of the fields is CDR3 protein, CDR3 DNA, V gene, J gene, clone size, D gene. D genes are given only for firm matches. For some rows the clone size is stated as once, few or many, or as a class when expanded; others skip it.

CDR3: CASSLGAGRGAFF
DNA: TGTGCCAGCAGCTTAGGGGCAGGTCGTGGCGCTTTCTTT
V: TRBV7-9
J: TRBJ1-1
size: -
D: -

CDR3: CASRRAGTQRHEQYF
DNA: TGTGCCAGCAGACGCGCCGGGACCCAAAGGCACGAGCAGTACTTC
V: TRBV27
J: TRBJ2-7
size: -
D: -

CDR3: CASSLTGGGDQPQHF
DNA: TGTGCCAGCAGCTTAACTGGTGGCGGGGATCAGCCCCAGCATTTT
V: TRBV7-3
J: TRBJ1-5
size: -
D: -

CDR3: CASSDGTVSGNTIYF
DNA: TGTGCCAGCAGTGATGGGACGGTCTCTGGAAACACCATATATTTT
V: TRBV6-1
J: TRBJ1-3
size: -
D: -

CDR3: CASRGLINTEAFF
DNA: TGTGCCAGCAGAGGGCTGATTAACACTGAAGCTTTCTTT
V: TRBV11-2
J: TRBJ1-1
size: -
D: -

CDR3: CASSLGGAQETQYF
DNA: TGTGCCAGCAGCTTAGGGGGGGCCCAAGAGACCCAGTACTTC
V: TRBV7-6
J: TRBJ2-5
size: -
D: -

CDR3: CASRPLGRGRLGSYNEQFF
DNA: TGTGCCAGTCGACCTCTAGGCAGGGGGCGATTGGGCTCCTACAATGAGCAGTTCTTC
V: TRBV19
J: TRBJ2-1
size: once
D: TRBD1

CDR3: CASRRDLNTEAFF
DNA: TGTGCCAGCAGGAGGGATCTGAACACTGAAGCTTTCTTT
V: TRBV2
J: TRBJ1-1
size: -
D: -

CDR3: CASTLSRTGYEQYF
DNA: TGTGCCAGCACTTTATCAAGGACAGGCTACGAGCAGTACTTC
V: TRBV2
J: TRBJ2-7
size: -
D: TRBD1

CDR3: CATSDRKRESREQFF
DNA: TGTGCCACCAGTGATCGGAAGCGGGAGTCGCGTGAGCAGTTCTTC
V: TRBV24-1
J: TRBJ2-1
size: -
D: TRBD2

CDR3: CASSLGLGPTF
DNA: TGTGCCAGCAGCTTGGGTCTTGGGCCCACCTTC
V: TRBV7-9
J: TRBJ1-2
size: -
D: -

CDR3: CASSEAYRALYGYTF
DNA: TGTGCCAGCAGTGAAGCTTACAGGGCACTCTATGGCTACACCTTC
V: TRBV6-1
J: TRBJ1-2
size: -
D: -

CDR3: CASSVEGLGNEQFF
DNA: TGTGCCAGCAGTGTTGAGGGGCTAGGGAATGAGCAGTTCTTC
V: TRBV2
J: TRBJ2-1
size: -
D: -

CDR3: CASSFGTGRANTEAFF
DNA: TGCGCCAGCAGCTTCGGGACAGGGAGGGCGAACACTGAAGCTTTCTTT
V: TRBV5-1
J: TRBJ1-1
size: -
D: TRBD1

CDR3: CASSLGGPQETQYF
DNA: TGTGCCAGCAGCTTAGGCGGGCCTCAAGAGACCCAGTACTTC
V: TRBV13
J: TRBJ2-5
size: many
D: -

CDR3: CASREGNSPLHF
DNA: TGTGCCAGCAGGGAGGGGAATTCACCCCTCCACTTT
V: TRBV7-9
J: TRBJ1-6
size: -
D: -

CDR3: CASTSGSGGETQYF
DNA: TGTGCCAGCACAAGTGGGTCAGGGGGAGAGACCCAGTACTTC
V: TRBV7-3
J: TRBJ2-5
size: -
D: TRBD1

CDR3: CASSGLAGGSTDTQYF
DNA: TGTGCCAGCAGCGGACTAGCGGGGGGTTCTACAGATACGCAGTATTTT
V: TRBV7-2
J: TRBJ2-3
size: -
D: TRBD2

CDR3: CACHWAGTEAFF
DNA: TGTGCCTGCCACTGGGCCGGCACTGAAGCTTTCTTT
V: TRBV30
J: TRBJ1-1
size: -
D: -

CDR3: CASSMDRGTGREKLFF
DNA: TGTGCCAGTAGTATGGACCGGGGTACCGGCCGGGAAAAACTGTTTTTT
V: TRBV19
J: TRBJ1-4
size: -
D: -

CDR3: CASSPQRTRTGNTIYF
DNA: TGTGCCAGCAGCCCCCAACGGACACGGACTGGAAACACCATATATTTT
V: TRBV7-2
J: TRBJ1-3
size: -
D: -

CDR3: CASSQDRSGGTDTQYF
DNA: TGCGCCAGCAGCCAAGATAGGAGCGGGGGAACAGATACGCAGTATTTT
V: TRBV4-3
J: TRBJ2-3
size: many
D: TRBD2

CDR3: CASSLKRGVWHEAFF
DNA: TGTGCCAGCAGCTTAAAACGCGGGGTCTGGCATGAAGCTTTCTTT
V: TRBV7-9
J: TRBJ1-1
size: -
D: -

CDR3: CASLYLGTGSFEQYF
DNA: TGTGCCAGCCTTTACTTAGGGACAGGGTCTTTTGAGCAGTACTTC
V: TRBV6-5
J: TRBJ2-7
size: -
D: TRBD1

CDR3: CASSIVGRGYFSSYNEQFF
DNA: TGTGCCAGTAGTATTGTGGGCAGGGGGTATTTCAGCTCCTACAATGAGCAGTTCTTC
V: TRBV19
J: TRBJ2-1
size: -
D: TRBD1

CDR3: CASSQDRGGELFF
DNA: TGCGCCAGCAGCCAAGATCGGGGCGGGGAGCTGTTTTTT
V: TRBV4-3
J: TRBJ2-2
size: -
D: -

CDR3: CASQPGDREMSEQYF
DNA: TGTGCCTCACAACCGGGAGACAGGGAGATGTCCGAGCAGTACTTC
V: TRBV28
J: TRBJ2-7
size: -
D: -

CDR3: CASSYGGYGYTF
DNA: TGTGCCAGCAGTTACGGGGGCTATGGCTACACCTTC
V: TRBV6-2/TRBV6-3
J: TRBJ1-2
size: -
D: -

CDR3: CASSSPIGDTQYF
DNA: TGTGCCAGCAGCTCCCCAATCGGGGATACGCAGTATTTT
V: TRBV5-4
J: TRBJ2-3
size: once
D: -

CDR3: CASSEAAVREISYEQYF
DNA: TGTGCCAGCAGTGAAGCGGCCGTGCGGGAGATCTCCTACGAGCAGTACTTC
V: TRBV6-1
J: TRBJ2-7
size: -
D: TRBD2

CDR3: CATSRDPSFSYEQYF
DNA: TGTGCCACCAGCAGAGATCCCTCGTTCTCCTACGAGCAGTACTTC
V: TRBV15
J: TRBJ2-7
size: -
D: -

CDR3: CASSLYGDEKLFF
DNA: TGTGCCAGCAGCTTGTACGGGGATGAAAAACTGTTTTTT
V: TRBV13
J: TRBJ1-4
size: -
D: -

CDR3: CASSLGFGAGVGNEQFF
DNA: TGTGCCAGCAGCTTAGGTTTTGGAGCGGGAGTAGGTAATGAGCAGTTCTTC
V: TRBV7-3
J: TRBJ2-1
size: -
D: TRBD2

CDR3: CASRHRGSYEQYF
DNA: TGTGCCAGCAGGCACAGGGGGTCCTACGAGCAGTACTTC
V: TRBV5-8
J: TRBJ2-7
size: once
D: TRBD1

CDR3: CASSHDGNEKLFF
DNA: TGTGCCAGCAGTCATGACGGAAATGAAAAACTGTTTTTT
V: TRBV12-3/TRBV12-4
J: TRBJ1-4
size: -
D: -

CDR3: CASSVSGRLYEQYF
DNA: TGTGCCAGTAGTGTTAGCGGGAGGCTTTACGAGCAGTACTTC
V: TRBV19
J: TRBJ2-7
size: -
D: TRBD2

CDR3: CASSQDGFSTTEAFF
DNA: TGCGCCAGCAGCCAAGATGGTTTTTCCACCACTGAAGCTTTCTTT
V: TRBV4-3
J: TRBJ1-1
size: once
D: -

CDR3: CASSPGTGRTGELFF
DNA: TGCGCCAGCAGCCCGGGGACAGGGCGCACCGGGGAGCTGTTTTTT
V: TRBV5-1
J: TRBJ2-2
size: few
D: TRBD1

CDR3: CASRCGSRQPQHF
DNA: TGTGCCAGCCGCTGCGGGTCCAGACAGCCCCAGCATTTT
V: TRBV21-1
J: TRBJ1-5
size: -
D: -

CDR3: CAISESVRDEQYF
DNA: TGTGCCATCAGTGAGTCCGTGAGGGACGAGCAGTACTTC
V: TRBV10-3
J: TRBJ2-7
size: -
D: -

CDR3: CASSYSGRVYEQYF
DNA: TGTGCCAGCAGCTATAGCGGGAGGGTCTACGAGCAGTACTTC
V: TRBV7-9
J: TRBJ2-7
size: -
D: TRBD2

CDR3: CASSLPQKGPRADTQYF
DNA: TGTGCCAGCAGCTTACCTCAGAAGGGCCCTCGGGCAGATACGCAGTATTTT
V: TRBV7-2
J: TRBJ2-3
size: -
D: -

CDR3: CASSYPGVTYEQYF
DNA: TGTGCCAGCAGTTACCCAGGGGTTACCTACGAGCAGTACTTC
V: TRBV6-5
J: TRBJ2-7
size: -
D: -

CDR3: CSALRATQYF
DNA: TGCAGTGCTCTACGGGCGACCCAGTACTTC
V: TRBV20-1
J: TRBJ2-5
size: -
D: -

CDR3: CASSIGTPSPLHF
DNA: TGTGCCAGCAGCATCGGGACACCTTCACCCCTCCACTTT
V: TRBV7-2
J: TRBJ1-6
size: -
D: -

CDR3: CASSLGSLAGEETQYF
DNA: TGCGCCAGCAGCTTGGGGTCCCTAGCGGGGGAAGAGACCCAGTACTTC
V: TRBV5-1
J: TRBJ2-5
size: few
D: TRBD2

CDR3: CATSEAGTGTNYGYTF
DNA: TGTGCCACCAGTGAGGCCGGGACAGGGACTAACTATGGCTACACCTTC
V: TRBV24-1
J: TRBJ1-2
size: -
D: TRBD1

CDR3: CASSSEREYF
DNA: TGTGCCAGCAGCTCCGAACGGGAGTACTTC
V: TRBV21-1
J: TRBJ2-7
size: once
D: -

CDR3: CAISEGGRGHGELFF
DNA: TGTGCCATCAGTGAGGGAGGCAGGGGGCACGGGGAGCTGTTTTTT
V: TRBV10-3
J: TRBJ2-2
size: -
D: TRBD1

CDR3: CASSLRAYEQYF
DNA: TGTGCCAGCAGCCTTAGGGCCTACGAGCAGTACTTC
V: TRBV3-1/TRBV3-2
J: TRBJ2-7
size: few
D: -

CDR3: CASSSRDPQMDTEAFF
DNA: TGTGCCAGCAGCTCCCGGGACCCCCAAATGGACACTGAAGCTTTCTTT
V: TRBV9
J: TRBJ1-1
size: -
D: -

CDR3: CASSPLQGRRNNQPQHF
DNA: TGTGCCAGCTCACCACTCCAGGGGCGACGCAACAATCAGCCCCAGCATTTT
V: TRBV18
J: TRBJ1-5
size: -
D: -

CDR3: CASSQLGGTDTQYF
DNA: TGTGCCAGCAGCCAGTTGGGAGGCACAGATACGCAGTATTTT
V: TRBV3-1/TRBV3-2
J: TRBJ2-3
size: -
D: -

CDR3: CASSYSRGSSYEQYF
DNA: TGTGCCAGCAGCTACTCGAGGGGGAGCTCCTACGAGCAGTACTTC
V: TRBV5-6
J: TRBJ2-7
size: -
D: -

CDR3: CASSAQFVDSPLHF
DNA: TGTGCCAGTAGTGCACAGTTCGTAGATTCACCCCTCCACTTT
V: TRBV19
J: TRBJ1-6
size: -
D: -